The 15 T cell receptor beta chains below all came from one sample that was sequenced in a study of technical replicates of blood from a handful of donors. TCRdb's table, derived via immunoSEQ multiplex PCR, lists solely in-frame clones and lacks some. The sample lists tens of thousands of clones, roughly 96% seen once, with 0.2% to 0.25% in the top ten. Sequenced: T cells isolated from PBMCs. These TCRs come from a human donor in good health.

The rearrangement joins TRBV4-1 to TRBJ2-2; 10 nucleotides match TRBD2. Germline V gene sequence: CDR1 MGHRA, CDR2 YSYEKL. The CDR3 extends over 17 amino acids. V gave up 1 base and J gave up 4 bases; unmatched junction bases: 6. For the CDR3, the DNA is TGCGCCAGCAGCCAAGGGTTTAGCGGGGGGATCACCGGGGAGCTGTTTTTT. It translates to CASSQGFSGGITGELFF.

The chain uses TRBV28 and TRBJ1-2, with D possibly matching TRBD1 (5 bases). Trimming removed 5 bases at V and 7 bases at J, with 20 bases between. The CDR3 is 15 amino acids. In germline, CDR1 is MDHEN, CDR2 SYDVKM. CDR3 DNA: TGTGCCAGCAGTCGAACCCAGGGTGTTGGTTTTGGCTACACCTTC. Translated: CASSRTQGVGFGYTF.

This sequence joins TRBV10-1 and TRBJ2-3, with a tentative D call TRBD2 (8 bases). V lost 4 bases to trimming and J lost 0 bases, with 17 bases between them. The CDR3 runs 17 residues. CDR1 is WNHNN, CDR2 SYGVQD, per germline (reference sequence). CDR3 bases: TGCGCCAGCAGTGGAAAGGGGGCTAGCGGGAGCACAGATACGCAGTATTTT. Protein: CASSGKGASGSTDTQYF.

J is TRBJ2-5 and V is TRBV19, with 7 bases that match TRBD2. The CDR3 covers 15 residues. V gave up 9 bases and J gave up 2 bases; unmatched junction bases: 12. The germline CDR1 and CDR2 sequences are LNHDA and SQIVND (reference sequence). The CDR3 reads CASLPWEGSQETQYF. CDR3 DNA sequence: TGTGCCAGCTTACCTTGGGAGGGATCACAAGAGACCCAGTACTTC.

The rearrangement joins TRBV5-1 to TRBJ2-7; the D is unclear. Germline values: CDR1 SGHRS, CDR2 YFSETQ. V was shortened by 4 bases and J by 3 bases, with 11 bases between the two germline ends. The CDR3 covers 13 residues. CDR3 in DNA: TGCGCCAGCAGCCCTTCCCCCGTCTACGAGCAGTACTTC. Protein: CASSPSPVYEQYF.

The V gene is TRBV2, the J gene TRBJ2-3; possibly TRBD2 for D (6 bases). There are 13 residues in the CDR3. With 7 bases removed from V and 2 bases from J, the gap between germline ends came to 10 bases. Germline CDR1 SNHLY, CDR2 FYNNEI. CDR3: CASTEGSTDTQYF. CDR3 in DNA: TGTGCCAGCACGGAGGGCTCCACAGATACGCAGTATTTT.

V is TRBV6-5 and J is TRBJ1-4; unclear D gene. CDR3 size: 14 residues. The V end was cut by 4 bases, the J end by 7 bases, with 13 bases between. Germline V gene sequence: CDR1 MNHEY, CDR2 SVGAGI. The CDR3 nucleotides are TGTGCCAGCAGTTCTAGTTTGTCGTTTGAAAAACTGTTTTTT. It is translated as CASSSSLSFEKLFF.

Points on this clone: At one end the junction does not follow the germline gene, possibly because of a read error. V usage is TRBV28 and J usage is TRBJ2-1, with 7 positions matching TRBD2. This CDR3 region has 12 residues. Germline CDR1 and CDR2: MDHEN and SYDVKM. Here the CDR3 reads CASSFKRDESVF. The CDR3 DNA sequence: TGTGCCAGCAGTTTCAAGCGGGATGAGAGTGTCTTC. Based on the CDR3 plus reference TRBV28 and TRBJ2-1, the full variable domain is DVKVTQSSRYLVKRTGEKVFLECVQDMDHENMFWYRQDPGLGLRLIYFSYDVKMKEKGDIPEGYSVSREKKERFSLILESASTNQTSMYLCASSFKRDESVFGPGTRLTVL.

DNA of the CDR3: TGTGCCAGCAGCATCAACAGGGGAGATACGCAGTATTTT. Translating gives CASSINRGDTQYF. The chain carries TRBV27 and TRBJ2-3, with 7 bases fitting TRBD1. V trimming: 6 bases; J trimming: 5 bases; junction bases outside the gene matches: 5. The germline V gene encodes CDR1 MNHEY and CDR2 SMNVEV (reference sequence). This CDR3 has 13 residues.

The chain employs TRBV10-1 and TRBJ2-7; D is perhaps TRBD1 (5 bases). The V gene's germline CDR1 is WNHNN and CDR2 SYGVQD (reference sequence). Trimming left V 4 bases short and J 1 base short, with 8 bases between. CDR3 length: 13 amino acids. The CDR3 DNA follows: TGCGCCAGCAGTGCCCAGGGATCCTACGAGCAGTACTTC. It encodes CASSAQGSYEQYF.

The genes are TRBV9 and TRBJ1-5, with D tentatively TRBD1 (5 bases). Trimming took off 0 bases at V and 3 bases at J, with 10 bases between the two ends. The germline CDR1 and CDR2 sequences are SGDLS and YYNGEE. The CDR3 contains 15 residues. The CDR3 sequence is CASSVGGALNQPQHF. CDR3 coding DNA: TGTGCCAGCAGCGTAGGCGGGGCCCTCAATCAGCCCCAGCATTTT.

The V gene is TRBV28, the J gene TRBJ2-5; D uncertain. Germline values: CDR1 MDHEN, CDR2 SYDVKM. The CDR3 consists of 13 residues. V shed 3 bases and J shed 3 bases, with 8 bases lying between them. The CDR3 sequence: CASSFVLEETQYF. The CDR3 DNA is TGTGCCAGCAGTTTTGTTCTAGAAGAGACCCAGTACTTC.

This rearrangement joins TRBV7-9 to TRBJ1-5, with D uncertain. CDR3 length: 15 amino acids. Trimming pared 4 bases from V and 4 bases from J, leaving 14 bases between. Germline CDR1 and CDR2: SEHNR and FQNEAQ (reference sequence). The DNA for the CDR3 is TGTGCCAGCAGCTCGGAGAGGGTCCGAAATCAGCCCCAGCATTTT. It specifies CASSSERVRNQPQHF.

This chain uses TRBV2 with TRBJ2-2; 10 bases line up with TRBD2. The CDR3 sequence is 14 residues long. V lost 7 bases and J lost 6; bases outside the gene matches: 5. CDR1 and CDR2 from the germline V gene are SNHLY and FYNNEI. The CDR3, as DNA: TGTGCCAGCAAGCTAGCGGGAGTCTCCGGGGAGCTGTTTTTT. Translation gives CASKLAGVSGELFF. The full variable domain, its missing parts supplied by reference TRBV2 and TRBJ2-2, is EPEVTQTPSHQVTQMGQEVILRCVPISNHLYFYWYRQILGQKVEFLVSFYNNEISEKSEIFDDQFSVERPDGSNFTLKIRSTKLEDSAMYFCASKLAGVSGELFFGEGSRLTVL.

V gene TRBV7-3 combines with J gene TRBJ2-7, with 9 bases lining up with TRBD1. The V segment lost 6 bases and the J segment 3 bases; nucleotides outside the gene matches: 6. The germline gives CDR1 SGHTA, CDR2 FQGTGA. This CDR3 has 14 residues. This chain's CDR3 is CASSTGTGNYEQYF. The CDR3 region has the DNA TGTGCCAGCAGTACCGGGACAGGGAACTACGAGCAGTACTTC. Together with reference TRBV7-3 and TRBJ2-7, the CDR3 gives the full variable domain: GAGVSQTPSNKVTEKGKYVELRCDPISGHTALYWYRQSLGQGPEFLIYFQGTGAADDSGLPNDRFFAVRPEGSVSTLKIQRTERGDSAVYLCASSTGTGNYEQYFGPGTRLTVT.